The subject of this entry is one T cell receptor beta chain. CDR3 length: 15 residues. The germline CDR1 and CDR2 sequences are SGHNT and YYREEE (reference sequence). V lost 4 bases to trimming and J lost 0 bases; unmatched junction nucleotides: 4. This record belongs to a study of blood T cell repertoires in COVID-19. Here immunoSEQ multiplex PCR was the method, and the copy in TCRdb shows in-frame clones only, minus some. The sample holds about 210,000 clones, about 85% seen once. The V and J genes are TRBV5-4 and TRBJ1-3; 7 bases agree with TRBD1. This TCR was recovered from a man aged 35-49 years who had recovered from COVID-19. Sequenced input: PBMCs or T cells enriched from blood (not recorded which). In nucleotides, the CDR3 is TGTGCCAGCAGCGTTGACAGGGTCTCTGGAAACACCATATATTTT. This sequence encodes CASSVDRVSGNTIYF.